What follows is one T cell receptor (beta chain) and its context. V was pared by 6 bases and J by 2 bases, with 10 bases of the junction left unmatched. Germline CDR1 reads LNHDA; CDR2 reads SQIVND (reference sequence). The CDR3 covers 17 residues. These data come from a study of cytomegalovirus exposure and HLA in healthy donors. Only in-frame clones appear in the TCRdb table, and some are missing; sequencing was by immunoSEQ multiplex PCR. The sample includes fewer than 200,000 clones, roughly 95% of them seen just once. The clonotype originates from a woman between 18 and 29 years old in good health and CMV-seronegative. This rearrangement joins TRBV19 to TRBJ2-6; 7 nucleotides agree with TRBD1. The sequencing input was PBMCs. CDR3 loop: CASRPRQGSTGANVLTF. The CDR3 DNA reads TGTGCCAGTAGGCCCAGACAGGGATCAACTGGGGCCAACGTCCTGACTTTC.